The following is a T cell receptor (beta chain) sequence with its context. Its antigen is still unknown. It has no much larger one-base neighbor in the sample; base qualities were not kept. This entry is derived from a study of shared clonotypes between healthy human individuals (dated by TCRdb to the early 2020s). The study in broad terms: Three men and a couple of women, aged 18 to 49 years, made up the cohort. Different laboratories and diverse techniques were used to prepare libraries and sequence TCR repertoires, to increase sequencing depth and limit assay-specific biases. Leukapheresis yielded between about 0.9 and 9 billion PBMCs per donor. The study deeply sequenced blood TCR repertoires of about 5 healthy adults to estimate repertoire size and the extent of clonotype sharing between individuals. For each donor, three plates each were used for CD4 naive and CD4 memory, two plates were used for CD8 naive, and one plate was used for CD8 memory.

The donors were healthy, HIV-negative adults with no recently reported acute infections or vaccinations. All donors were Caucasian adults living in Nashville, Tennessee, USA. CD4+ T cells were enriched through magnetic negative selection, after which naive cells were positively selected on CD45RA and the remaining negative fraction served as the memory subset. Blood was collected by leukapheresis, and PBMCs were isolated by Ficoll-Histopaque density gradient centrifugation and then cryopreserved in liquid nitrogen vapor phase. Analytical flow cytometry was used to check the purity and quantity of every magnetically sorted T cell population. From each sorted fraction, genomic DNA was isolated and quantified by UV absorbance on a Nanodrop 2000c. TCR CDR3 regions were amplified from genomic DNA by multiplex PCR using the deep immunoSEQ assay. Genomic DNA extracted from each cell subset was distributed evenly over all wells of several immunoSEQ 96-well plates, and each plate served as one replicate. For sorted subsets, about 220 ng of genomic DNA, equivalent to 25,000 to 35,000 T cell genomes, went into each replicate PCR. Purified libraries were measured with a Qubit 3.0 fluorometer, size-checked on a Bioanalyzer 2100, and measured again with the KAPA Library Quantification kit. A separate single-read 150-cycle Illumina NextSeq 550 flow cell was used to sequence each immunoSEQ 96-well plate. The original pipeline was this. Because the immunoSEQ output included only junctional sequences and no quality scores, the filtering could not be the same as the filtering used for full-length reads. Sequences were annotated with PyIR, a Python wrapper for IgBLAST v1.9, and V/J genes and CDR3 were assigned using IMGT germline references. Reads with weak V/J assignments (E-value above 1e-6), missing CDR3, stop codons, out-of-frame junctions, or ambiguous translated residues were removed. V3J clonotypes were defined as sequences sharing an identical inferred V gene, J gene, and CDR3 amino acid sequence. Percentage overlap between repertoires was computed as shared unique clonotypes divided by the size of the smaller repertoire. RTK rarefaction, the Chao1 estimator, and Recon v2.1 estimates of unobserved clonotypes were used to assess repertoire richness. Generation probabilities were computed with OLGA for all TCRbeta clonotypes obtained by the gDNA method from a few donors. TCRdb obtained this table from immuneACCESS and retained in-frame rearrangements with V and J assigned. These tables miss some clones; where compared with another copy, unresolved V genes account for less than half of the shortfall, and the remainder is unexplained. D and trimming come from the DNA, and the V and J calls and clone size come from that table. This sample holds about 2.3 million clones; more than 85% were observed only once. The ten biggest clones cover about 0.37% of the sample.

Between the V and J ends, shortened by 1 base and 0 bases respectively, the junction contains 10 bases. The germline V gene (reference sequence) yields LNHNV for CDR1 and YYDKDF for CDR2. Measured from the cysteine to the phenylalanine, the CDR3 is 16 residues long. The DNA shown is the 48-base CDR3, in frame from base 1. What the research found in general, with its limitations: Compared with non-shared clonotypes, clonotypes shared by all four sorted-subset donors had higher generation probabilities. Rarefaction of sorted-subset datasets indicated incomplete sequencing despite the large sequencing depth. Sampling was restricted to blood, and TCR repertoires in tissues likely differ from the TCR repertoires found in blood. Pairwise subsampling led to the expectation that sequencing depth would affect the degree of clonotype sharing among donors. Larger estimated clonotype richness was generally found for naive subsets than for memory subsets. Across a few donors, about 5% of naive CD4, around 3.5% of naive CD8, approximately 2.5% of memory CD4, and 0.4% of memory CD8 clonotypes were shared. Because the study included only a small number of donors, the genetic and exposure-history diversity represented was limited.

Sequencing used naive CD4+ T cells from PBMCs. The cell subset or site label on this specimen signifies: CD45RA+ positively selected. The sequence came from a man between 18 and 35 years old in good health. Some clones in this sample may be carry-over from other donors' samples. Here the chain combines TRBV15 and TRBJ1-3; the D gene assignment is ambiguous. The CDR3 amino acid sequence is: CATSRAPGGSGNTIYF. The DNA reads TGTGCCACCAGCAGAGCCCCTGGCGGCTCTGGAAACACCATATATTTT.